Listed below are T cell receptor beta chains from one sample, sequenced in a study of vaccination and CD4 T cells after COVID-19. For these TCRs, the target antigens are not known. TCRdb redid the calling of the PCR reads with MiXCR, one entry per CDR3 protein. The sample lists about 14,000 distinct CDR3 sequences; around 50% were seen once. Specimen: CD4+ T cells from blood, cultured in vitro, collected before SARS-CoV-2 vaccination. The origin of the receptors is a human donor who had recovered from COVID-19. CDR3s include the opening cysteine and the closing phenylalanine or tryptophan. The order of the fields is J gene, D gene, clone size, V gene, CDR3 DNA, CDR3 protein. The D gene is left open where the match is weak. Rows give clone size only sometimes, using once, few, many, or a class for an expanded clone.

TRBJ2-5 | . | . | TRBV5-5 | TGTGCCAGCAGCTTAGTCGTACAGGGAGGGGGAGAGACCCAGTACTTC | CASSLVVQGGGETQYF
TRBJ1-6 | . | . | TRBV6-2/TRBV6-3 | TGTGCCAGCAGTTATGCGGGTTCACCCCTCCACTTT | CASSYAGSPLHF
TRBJ2-7 | . | . | TRBV20-1 | TGCAGTGCTGGAACGTGGGGAGACGAGCAGTACTTC | CSAGTWGDEQYF
TRBJ1-2 | . | . | TRBV6-1 | TGTGCCAGCAGTCCCCTAACTGGGCAGGGTCGAGGCTATGGCTACACCTTC | CASSPLTGQGRGYGYTF
TRBJ1-2 | . | . | TRBV27 | TGTGCCAGCAGCTTTGAGGGGAACTATGGCTACACCTTC | CASSFEGNYGYTF
TRBJ1-2 | TRBD1 | . | TRBV20-1 | TGCAGTGCTAAGGGAGAGACAGGGGGCGGGGATGGCTACACCTTC | CSAKGETGGGDGYTF
TRBJ1-2 | . | . | TRBV12-3/TRBV12-4 | TGTGCCAGCAGAGAAAAGGATGGCTATGGCTACACCTTC | CASREKDGYGYTF
TRBJ2-5 | TRBD1 | . | TRBV30 | TGTGCCTGGGCCCCGGGACAGGGGGCCGGGGAGACCCAGTACTTC | CAWAPGQGAGETQYF
TRBJ1-6 | TRBD1 | few | TRBV20-1 | TGCAGTGCTAGAGGGTGGACAGGCACAATCAATTCACCCCTCCACTTT | CSARGWTGTINSPLHF
TRBJ2-1 | TRBD1 | . | TRBV6-2/TRBV6-3 | TGTGCCAGCAGTACCTTAATCGACAGGGGGCTCTACGGTGACGAGCAGTTCTTC | CASSTLIDRGLYGDEQFF
TRBJ1-2 | . | large | TRBV7-8 | TGTGCCAGCAGCTTAGTGGCAGGGCCCACGGACTATGGCTACACCTTC | CASSLVAGPTDYGYTF